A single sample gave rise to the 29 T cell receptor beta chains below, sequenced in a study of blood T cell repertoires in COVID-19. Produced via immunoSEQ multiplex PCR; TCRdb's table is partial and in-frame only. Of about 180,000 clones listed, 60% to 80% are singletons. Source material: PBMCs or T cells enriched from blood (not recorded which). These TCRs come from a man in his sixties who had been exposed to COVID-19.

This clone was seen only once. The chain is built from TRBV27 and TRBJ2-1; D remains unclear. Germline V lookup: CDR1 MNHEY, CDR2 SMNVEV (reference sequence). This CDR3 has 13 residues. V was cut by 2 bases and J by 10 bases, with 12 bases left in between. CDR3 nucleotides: TGTGCCAGCAGTTTAGGGCCCCGAAACGAGCAGTTCTTC. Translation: CASSLGPRNEQFF.

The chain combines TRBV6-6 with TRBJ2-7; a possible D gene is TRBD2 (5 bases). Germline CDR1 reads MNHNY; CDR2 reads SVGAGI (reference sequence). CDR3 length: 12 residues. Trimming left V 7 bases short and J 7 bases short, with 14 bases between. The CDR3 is CASTDSIAEQYF. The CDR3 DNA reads TGTGCCAGCACGGACTCCATCGCTGAGCAGTACTTC.

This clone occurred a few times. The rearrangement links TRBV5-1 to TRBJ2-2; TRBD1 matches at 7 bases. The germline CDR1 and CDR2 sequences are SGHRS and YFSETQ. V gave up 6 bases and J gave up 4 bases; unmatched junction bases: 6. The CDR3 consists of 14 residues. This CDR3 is CASTTGVVTGELFF. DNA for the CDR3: TGCGCCAGCACCACAGGGGTGGTCACCGGGGAGCTGTTTTTT.

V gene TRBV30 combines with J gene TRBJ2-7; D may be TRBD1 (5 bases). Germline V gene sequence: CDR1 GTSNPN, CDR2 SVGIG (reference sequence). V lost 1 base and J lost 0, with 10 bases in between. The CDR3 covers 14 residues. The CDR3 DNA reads TGTGCCTGGAGTGGACAGTCACACTCCTACGAGCAGTACTTC. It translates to CAWSGQSHSYEQYF.

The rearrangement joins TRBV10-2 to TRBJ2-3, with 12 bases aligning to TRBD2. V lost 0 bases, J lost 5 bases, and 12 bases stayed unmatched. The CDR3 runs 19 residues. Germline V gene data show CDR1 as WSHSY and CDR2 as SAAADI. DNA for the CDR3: TGCGCCAGCAGTGAGTCGCTAGCGGGAGGGCTATCGCGGGGAGATACGCAGTATTTT. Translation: CASSESLAGGLSRGDTQYF.

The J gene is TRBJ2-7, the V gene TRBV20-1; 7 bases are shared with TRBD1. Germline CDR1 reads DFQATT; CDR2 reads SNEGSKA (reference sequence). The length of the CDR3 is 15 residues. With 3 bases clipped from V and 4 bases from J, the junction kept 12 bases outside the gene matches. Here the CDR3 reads CSASGHTRQGYEQYF. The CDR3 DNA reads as TGCAGTGCTAGTGGGCATACGCGACAGGGATACGAGCAGTACTTC.

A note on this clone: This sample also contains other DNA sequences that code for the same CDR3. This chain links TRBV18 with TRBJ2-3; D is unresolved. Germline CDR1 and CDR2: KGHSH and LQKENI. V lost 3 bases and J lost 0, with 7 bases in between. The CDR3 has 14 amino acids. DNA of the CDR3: TGTGCCAGCTCACCTCTTCCGAGCACAGATACGCAGTATTTT. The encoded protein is CASSPLPSTDTQYF.

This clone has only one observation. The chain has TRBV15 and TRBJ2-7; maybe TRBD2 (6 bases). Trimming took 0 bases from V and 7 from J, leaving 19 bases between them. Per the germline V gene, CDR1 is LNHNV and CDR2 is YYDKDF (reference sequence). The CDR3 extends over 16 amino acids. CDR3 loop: CATSRDLGLQSIEQYF. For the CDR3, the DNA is TGTGCCACCAGCAGAGATTTGGGACTGCAGTCTATTGAGCAGTACTTC.

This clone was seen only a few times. The CDR3 coding sequence is TGTGCCAGCAGTTTATTCGGGCGGGAAGCCTACGAGCAGTACTTC. This encodes CASSLFGREAYEQYF. The genes are TRBV27 and TRBJ2-7; a possible D gene is TRBD2 (6 bases). Trimming shortened V by 1 base and J by 2 bases, and 12 bases separated the two germline ends. This CDR3 spans 15 amino acids. Germline V lookup: CDR1 MNHEY, CDR2 SMNVEV (reference sequence).

This CDR3 reads CASSTQGVNTEAFF. Here the CDR3 DNA reads TGTGCCAGCAGTACCCAAGGAGTGAACACTGAAGCTTTCTTT. J is TRBJ1-1 and V is TRBV7-9, with D hard to call. This CDR3 region has 14 residues. Looked up from germline, CDR1 is SEHNR and CDR2 is FQNEAQ (reference sequence). Deletions cut 6 bases from V and 0 bases from J, with 11 bases between.

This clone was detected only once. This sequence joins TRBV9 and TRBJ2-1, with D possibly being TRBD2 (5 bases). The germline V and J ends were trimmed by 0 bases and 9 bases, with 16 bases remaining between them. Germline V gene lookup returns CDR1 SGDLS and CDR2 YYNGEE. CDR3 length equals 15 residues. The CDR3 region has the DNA TGTGCCAGCAGCGTAGCTCTAAGAGGGTCGGGTGAGCAGTTCTTC. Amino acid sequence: CASSVALRGSGEQFF.

The CDR3 DNA sequence: TGTGCCAGCAGCCCCCGTCCGGGACAGAGACTACCTGGAAACACCATATATTTT. It specifies CASSPRPGQRLPGNTIYF. The rearrangement links TRBV13 to TRBJ1-3; TRBD1 aligns across 7 bases. V shed 5 bases and J 2 bases; nucleotides not matched to a gene: 15. Per the germline V gene, CDR1 is PRHDT and CDR2 is FYEKMQ (reference sequence). This CDR3 has 18 amino acids.

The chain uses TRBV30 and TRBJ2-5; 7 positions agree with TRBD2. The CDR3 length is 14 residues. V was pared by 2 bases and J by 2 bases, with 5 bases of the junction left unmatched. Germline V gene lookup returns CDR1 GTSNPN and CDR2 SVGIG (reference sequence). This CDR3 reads CAWSFGGKQETQYF. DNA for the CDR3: TGTGCCTGGAGTTTCGGGGGGAAACAAGAGACCCAGTACTTC.

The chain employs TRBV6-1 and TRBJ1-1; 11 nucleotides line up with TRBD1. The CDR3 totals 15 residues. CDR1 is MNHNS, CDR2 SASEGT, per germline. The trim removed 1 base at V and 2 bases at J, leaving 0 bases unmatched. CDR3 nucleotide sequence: TGTGCCAGCAGTGAAGGGACAGGGGGCAACACTGAAGCTTTCTTT. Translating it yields CASSEGTGGNTEAFF.

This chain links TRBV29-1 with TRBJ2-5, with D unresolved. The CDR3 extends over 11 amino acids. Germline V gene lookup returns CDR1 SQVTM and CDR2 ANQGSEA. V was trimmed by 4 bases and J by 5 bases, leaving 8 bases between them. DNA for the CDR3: TGCAGCGTTGTCCTAGTGGAGACCCAGTACTTC. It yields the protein CSVVLVETQYF.

For the CDR3, the DNA is TGTGCCAGCAAGGTGCAGGCCTCTAACTATGGCTACACCTTC. This gives the protein CASKVQASNYGYTF. The chain carries TRBV27 and TRBJ1-2; D uncertain. The CDR3 contains 14 residues. Germline V gene sequence: CDR1 MNHEY, CDR2 SMNVEV (reference sequence). Between the trimmed V and J ends, which lost 7 bases and 0 bases, there was a span of 12 bases.

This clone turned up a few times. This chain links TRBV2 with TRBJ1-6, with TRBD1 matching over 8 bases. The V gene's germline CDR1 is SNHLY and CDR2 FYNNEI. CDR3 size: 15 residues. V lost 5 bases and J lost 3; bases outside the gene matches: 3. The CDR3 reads CASSSDRGYNSPLHF. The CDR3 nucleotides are TGTGCCAGCAGTTCTGACAGGGGCTATAATTCACCCCTCCACTTT.

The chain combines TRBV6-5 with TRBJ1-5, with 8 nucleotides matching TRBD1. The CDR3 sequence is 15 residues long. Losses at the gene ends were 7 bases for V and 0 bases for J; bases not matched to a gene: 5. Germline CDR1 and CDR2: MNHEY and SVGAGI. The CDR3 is CASNIGQGSNQPQHF. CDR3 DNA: TGTGCCAGCAATATTGGACAGGGTAGCAATCAGCCCCAGCATTTT.

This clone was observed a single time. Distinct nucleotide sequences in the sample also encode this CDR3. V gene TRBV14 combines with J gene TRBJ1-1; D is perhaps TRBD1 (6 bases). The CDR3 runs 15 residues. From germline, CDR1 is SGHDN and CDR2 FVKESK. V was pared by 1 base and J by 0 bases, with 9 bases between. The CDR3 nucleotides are TGTGCCAGCAGCCAAGGAGCAGGGGTGAACACTGAAGCTTTCTTT. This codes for CASSQGAGVNTEAFF.

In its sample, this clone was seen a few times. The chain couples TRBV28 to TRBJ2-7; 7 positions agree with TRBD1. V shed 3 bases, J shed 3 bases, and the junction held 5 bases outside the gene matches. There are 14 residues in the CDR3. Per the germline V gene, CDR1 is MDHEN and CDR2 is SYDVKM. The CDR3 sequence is CASSFQGVNYEQYF. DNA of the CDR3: TGTGCCAGCAGTTTCCAGGGGGTCAACTACGAGCAGTACTTC.

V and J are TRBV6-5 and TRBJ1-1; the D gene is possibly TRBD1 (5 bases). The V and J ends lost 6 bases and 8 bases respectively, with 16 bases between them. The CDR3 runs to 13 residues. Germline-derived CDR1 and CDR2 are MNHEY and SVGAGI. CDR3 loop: CASSPIVQGEAFF. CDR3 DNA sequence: TGTGCCAGCAGCCCCATCGTCCAGGGCGAAGCTTTCTTT.

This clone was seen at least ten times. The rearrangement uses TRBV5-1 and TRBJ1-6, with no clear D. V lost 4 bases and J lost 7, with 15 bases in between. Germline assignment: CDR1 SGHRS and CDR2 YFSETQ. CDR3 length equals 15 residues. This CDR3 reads CASSRATQSNSPLHF. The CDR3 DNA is TGCGCCAGCAGCCGAGCCACACAGAGCAATTCACCCCTCCACTTT.

For the CDR3, the DNA is TGTGCCAGCAGTGAATCGGGAGGGACTAGCGGTGAAGAGACCCAGTACTTC. This encodes CASSESGGTSGEETQYF. The chain joins TRBV6-1 to TRBJ2-5; 11 bases match TRBD2. The V gene's germline CDR1 is MNHNS and CDR2 SASEGT. After removal of 2 bases from V and 3 bases from J, the junction contained 8 bases not matched to a gene. The CDR3 is 17 amino acids.

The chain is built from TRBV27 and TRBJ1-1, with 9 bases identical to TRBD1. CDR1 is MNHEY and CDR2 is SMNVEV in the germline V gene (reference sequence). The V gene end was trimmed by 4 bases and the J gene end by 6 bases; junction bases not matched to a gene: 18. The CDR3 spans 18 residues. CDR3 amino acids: CASSSLQRRDRVYPEAFF. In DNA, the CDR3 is TGTGCCAGCAGTTCGTTGCAACGCCGGGACAGGGTGTACCCTGAAGCTTTCTTT.

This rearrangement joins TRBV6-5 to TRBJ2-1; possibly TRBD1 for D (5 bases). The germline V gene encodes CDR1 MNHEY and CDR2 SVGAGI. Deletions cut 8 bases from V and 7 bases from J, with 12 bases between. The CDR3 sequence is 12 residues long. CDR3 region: CASGHTRNEQFF. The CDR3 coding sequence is TGTGCCAGCGGACACACGCGGAATGAGCAGTTCTTC.

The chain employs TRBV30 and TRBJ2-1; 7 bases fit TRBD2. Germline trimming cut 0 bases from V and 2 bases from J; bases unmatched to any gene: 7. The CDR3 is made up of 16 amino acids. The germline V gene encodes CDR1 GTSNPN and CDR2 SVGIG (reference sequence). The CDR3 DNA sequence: TGTGCCTGGAGTGTACTGGGGGGAGGGGCCTACAATGAGCAGTTCTTC. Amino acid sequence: CAWSVLGGGAYNEQFF.

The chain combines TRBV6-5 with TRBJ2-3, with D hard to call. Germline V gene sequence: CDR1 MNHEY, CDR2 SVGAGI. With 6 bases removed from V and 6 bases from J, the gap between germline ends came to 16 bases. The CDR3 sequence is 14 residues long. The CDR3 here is CASRAGRFRDTQYF. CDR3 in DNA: TGTGCCAGCAGGGCCGGCAGGTTCAGGGATACGCAGTATTTT.

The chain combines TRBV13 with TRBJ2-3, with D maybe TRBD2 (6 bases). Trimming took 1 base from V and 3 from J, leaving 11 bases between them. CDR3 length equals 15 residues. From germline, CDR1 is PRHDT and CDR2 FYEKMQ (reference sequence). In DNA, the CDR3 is TGTGCCAGCAGCTTAGTCGGGAGCAGTACAGATACGCAGTATTTT. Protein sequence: CASSLVGSSTDTQYF.

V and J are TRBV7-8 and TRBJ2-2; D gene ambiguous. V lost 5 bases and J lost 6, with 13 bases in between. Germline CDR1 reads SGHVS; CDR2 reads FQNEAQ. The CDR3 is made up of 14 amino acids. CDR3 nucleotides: TGTGCCAGCAGCCCTTACCCCGAGGCCGGGGAGCTGTTTTTT. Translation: CASSPYPEAGELFF.